The 9 T cell receptor beta chains listed next were all sequenced from one sample in a study of Ad26.COV2.S vaccination and SARS-CoV-2 variants. The table came from immunoSEQ multiplex PCR; TCRdb's copy has only in-frame clones and leaves some out. The table shows under 600,000 clones, with roughly nine tenths occurring only once. Regarding treatment: roughly 20 received Ad26.COV2.S at low or high dose, single or two shots; about 5 received placebo; per-sample allocation not given. Material that was analyzed had been drawn on day 63 after the first vaccine or placebo injection. Material: peripheral blood, obtained in a trial of Ad26.COV2.S vaccine versus placebo. The receptors originated from a person between 18 and 59 years old who received the Ad26.COV2.S COVID-19 vaccine or a placebo.

V and J are TRBV7-9 and TRBJ2-5, with 8 bases identical to TRBD1. Germline V gene data show CDR1 as SEHNR and CDR2 as FQNEAQ (reference sequence). J gave up 5 bases and V 6 bases, and 8 bases lay outside the gene matches. This CDR3 has 14 residues. The CDR3 loop is CASSHQGAGETQYF. The DNA of the CDR3 is TGTGCCAGCAGTCACCAGGGGGCAGGGGAGACCCAGTACTTC.

DNA for the CDR3: TGTGCCTGGGGACCATTGAACACTGAAGCTTTCTTT. Its translation is CAWGPLNTEAFF. The rearrangement uses TRBV30 and TRBJ1-1, with D uncertain. Germline V gene data show CDR1 as GTSNPN and CDR2 as SVGIG (reference sequence). Trimming pared 5 bases from V and 0 bases from J, leaving 7 bases between. This CDR3 is built from 12 residues.

This chain joins TRBV28 and TRBJ1-2; D perhaps matches TRBD1 (5 bases). V lost 4 bases and J lost 8, with 17 bases in between. This CDR3 region has 14 residues. Germline-derived CDR1 and CDR2 are MDHEN and SYDVKM. The chain's CDR3 is CASSWDPGIMGYTF. CDR3 bases: TGTGCCAGCAGTTGGGACCCGGGAATTATGGGCTACACCTTC.

This chain connects TRBV5-4 to TRBJ1-1, with D perhaps matching TRBD1 (6 bases). Germline CDR1 is SGHNT and CDR2 is YYREEE (reference sequence). The CDR3 spans 13 residues. Deletions cut 5 bases from V and 10 bases from J, with 18 bases between. CDR3: CASRTDRYQRAFF. The CDR3 bases are TGTGCCAGCAGAACTGACAGGTACCAGCGAGCTTTCTTT.

As concerns this clone: Different DNA sequences within this sample yield the same CDR3. The chain is built from TRBV5-1 and TRBJ2-2, with 7 bases identical to TRBD1. CDR1 is SGHRS, CDR2 YFSETQ, per germline. The length of the CDR3 is 14 residues. With 3 bases clipped from V and 2 bases from J, the junction kept 1 base outside the gene matches. In DNA, the CDR3 is TGCGCCAGCAGCTGGGACAGAAACACCGGGGAGCTGTTTTTT. It translates to CASSWDRNTGELFF.

The chain joins TRBV6-6 to TRBJ2-5; TRBD2 agrees at 7 bases. This CDR3 is 15 amino acids long. Germline V gives CDR1 MNHNY, CDR2 SVGAGI (reference sequence). Losses at the gene ends were 6 bases for V and 5 bases for J; bases not matched to a gene: 12. This CDR3 reads CASSLSSVGGETQYF. The CDR3 nucleotides are TGTGCCAGCAGCCTTTCTAGCGTCGGGGGGGAGACCCAGTACTTC.

This clone has a single count. The genes are TRBV30 and TRBJ1-2, with D perhaps TRBD1 (6 bases). V was pared by 0 bases and J by 1 base, with 12 bases between. Germline assignment: CDR1 GTSNPN and CDR2 SVGIG (reference sequence). The CDR3 consists of 15 residues. The CDR3 DNA reads TGTGCCTGGAGTGTAGGGGGGGGAGATAACTATGGCTACACCTTC. Translation gives CAWSVGGGDNYGYTF.

The V gene is TRBV27, the J gene TRBJ2-1; D not certain. V was pared by 3 bases and J by 3 bases, with 12 bases between. The CDR3 covers 15 residues. The germline gives CDR1 MNHEY, CDR2 SMNVEV (reference sequence). The DNA of the CDR3 is TGTGCCAGCAGTTTTGTCGGTCCCCACTACAATGAGCAGTTCTTC. It specifies CASSFVGPHYNEQFF.

The chain carries TRBV5-1 and TRBJ2-5; D not resolved. The CDR3 has 13 residues. Per germline, CDR1 SGHRS and CDR2 YFSETQ. With 5 bases removed from V and 4 bases from J, the gap between germline ends came to 12 bases. DNA for the CDR3: TGCGCCAGCAGAGAGATGGTAGGAGAGACCCAGTACTTC. This translates into CASREMVGETQYF.